The 8 T cell receptor beta chains given below trace back to one sample, sequenced in a study of blood T cell repertoires in COVID-19. Libraries were prepared by immunoSEQ multiplex PCR; TCRdb keeps only in-frame clonotypes and omits some of them. The sample records tens of thousands of clones, approximately 90% being singletons. Sequenced material: peripheral blood. The source is a woman in her fifties or sixties with COVID-19, enrolled during active disease.

The DNA for the CDR3 is TGTGCTAGTGGTTTGGGCAGCTATGGCTACACCTTC. Its protein is CASGLGSYGYTF. This chain connects TRBV12-5 to TRBJ1-2; D remains unclear. The length of the CDR3 is 12 residues. V dropped 1 base and J dropped 4 bases, with 4 bases sitting between them. The germline V gene has CDR1 LGHNT and CDR2 FRNRAP.

The rearrangement links TRBV4-3 to TRBJ1-4; D uncertain. Germline lookup yields CDR1 LGHNA and CDR2 YSLEER. V lost 2 bases and J 8 bases, leaving 15 bases between the germline ends. The length of the CDR3 is 15 residues. CDR3: CASSQLGVGLEKLFF. In DNA form, the CDR3 reads TGCGCCAGCAGCCAATTGGGAGTGGGGTTAGAAAAACTGTTTTTT.

The genes are TRBV2 and TRBJ1-1; D is ambiguous. The V gene lost 7 bases and the J gene lost 2 bases, with 5 bases spanning the gap. This CDR3 region has 11 residues. The germline V gene has CDR1 SNHLY and CDR2 FYNNEI. The CDR3 loop reads CASTYNTEAFF. The CDR3 DNA reads TGTGCCAGCACGTATAACACTGAAGCTTTCTTT. The entire variable domain, with the rest obtained from reference TRBV2 and TRBJ1-1, is as follows: EPEVTQTPSHQVTQMGQEVILRCVPISNHLYFYWYRQILGQKVEFLVSFYNNEISEKSEIFDDQFSVERPDGSNFTLKIRSTKLEDSAMYFCASTYNTEAFFGQGTRLTVV.

The chain links TRBV12-3 or TRBV12-4 to TRBJ2-4; 9 nucleotides line up with TRBD2. The V segment lost 6 bases and the J segment 6 bases; nucleotides outside the gene matches: 3. This CDR3 region has 13 residues. In DNA, the CDR3 is TGTGCCAGCAGGCGGGGGGGGCTAAACATTCAGTACTTC. This gives the protein CASRRGGLNIQYF.

The chain employs TRBV11-2 and TRBJ1-2; no firm D call. Germline V gene data show CDR1 as SGHAT and CDR2 as FQNNGV. V was trimmed by 2 bases and J by 3 bases, leaving 19 bases between them. This CDR3 is built from 17 residues. This CDR3 reads CASSLSYVQLQDYGYTF. CDR3 bases: TGTGCCAGCAGCTTATCTTACGTCCAGCTTCAGGACTATGGCTACACCTTC.

The chain carries TRBV2 and TRBJ1-3, with TRBD1 as a possible D gene (6 bases). CDR3 length: 16 amino acids. Trimming took 4 bases from V and 2 from J, leaving 15 bases between them. The germline gives CDR1 SNHLY, CDR2 FYNNEI. The CDR3 bases are TGTGCCAGCAGTGGATTAAGGGGGTCCCCTGGAAACACCATATATTTT. This translates into CASSGLRGSPGNTIYF.

The gene calls are TRBV6-6 and TRBJ1-2, with 7 bases identical to TRBD1. Germline lookup yields CDR1 MNHNY and CDR2 SVGAGI (reference sequence). This CDR3 contains 13 residues. V trimming: 7 bases; J trimming: 2 bases; junction bases outside the gene matches: 4. The CDR3 DNA reads as TGTGCCAGCACCGAGGGACAGAACTATGGCTACACCTTC. Amino acid sequence: CASTEGQNYGYTF.

The chain uses TRBV2 and TRBJ2-7; no reliable D call. The CDR3 spans 14 residues. The V gene's germline CDR1 is SNHLY and CDR2 FYNNEI. V lost 1 base to trimming and J lost 4 bases, with 11 bases between them. CDR3 in DNA: TGTGCCAGCAGTGAAGGCCTCGGTTGGTACGAGCAGTACTTC. This encodes CASSEGLGWYEQYF.